The T cell receptor beta chain described here comes from a study of OX40 agonist ivuxolimab in advanced cancers. In germline, CDR1 is MGHRA, CDR2 YSYEKL. The CDR3 spans 15 residues. Trimming cost V 0 bases and J 5 bases; bases outside gene matches: 5. The method was immunoSEQ multiplex PCR; TCRdb's version includes in-frame clones alone and lacks a portion of them. The sample shows tens of thousands of clones, about 85% of them seen only once. The sample consisted of CD4+ or CD8+ T cells sorted from blood, taken in a trial of the OX40 agonist ivuxolimab. The chain combines TRBV4-1 with TRBJ2-3, with TRBD1 matching over 7 bases. The sequence derives from an adult with an advanced solid tumor such as melanoma, head and neck, liver or kidney cancer. The CDR3 DNA reads as TGCGCCAGCAGCCAAGAGTTAGCAGGGGGAGATACGCAGTATTTT. This translates into CASSQELAGGDTQYF.